This is a list of T cell receptor beta chains from one sample in a study of long-term antiretroviral therapy in people with HIV. Sequenced by immunoSEQ multiplex PCR; TCRdb stores in-frame clones only, minus some. The sample includes around 8,000 clones, about 85% of them seen just once. Sequencing was performed on unsorted PBMCs, taken 2.5 to 2.7 years before starting antiretroviral therapy. These TCRs come from a man aged 40-49 years with HIV. Both conserved end residues are part of each CDR3. Each record gives: clone size, D gene, J gene, V gene, CDR3 protein. D genes are given only for firm matches. Some rows mark clone size as missing; the rest say once, few, many or name a class of expanded clone.

clone size: NA; D gene: NA; J gene: TRBJ1-1; V gene: TRBV18; CDR3 protein: CASSPILTDTSNTEAFF
clone size: NA; D gene: NA; J gene: TRBJ2-7; V gene: TRBV27; CDR3 protein: CASSLSFSYEQYF
clone size: few; D gene: TRBD2; J gene: TRBJ2-7; V gene: TRBV10-2; CDR3 protein: CASSESAAGVYEQYF
clone size: NA; D gene: TRBD1; J gene: TRBJ1-2; V gene: TRBV18; CDR3 protein: CASSVYRGGSYGYTF
clone size: NA; D gene: NA; J gene: TRBJ1-3; V gene: TRBV19; CDR3 protein: CASSIARGNTIYF
clone size: NA; D gene: TRBD2; J gene: TRBJ2-7; V gene: TRBV4-3; CDR3 protein: CASSQELAGAYYEQYF
clone size: NA; D gene: NA; J gene: TRBJ1-5; V gene: TRBV11-2; CDR3 protein: CASSLGPGPNQPQHF
clone size: NA; D gene: NA; J gene: TRBJ2-2; V gene: TRBV18; CDR3 protein: CASSPRQNTGELFF
clone size: NA; D gene: TRBD1; J gene: TRBJ2-6; V gene: TRBV5-4; CDR3 protein: CASSQKTGVTVLTF
clone size: NA; D gene: NA; J gene: TRBJ1-3; V gene: TRBV29-1; CDR3 protein: CSILQVAGNTIYF
clone size: NA; D gene: NA; J gene: TRBJ2-3; V gene: TRBV27; CDR3 protein: CASSLSWSGADTQYF
clone size: NA; D gene: NA; J gene: TRBJ2-1; V gene: TRBV15; CDR3 protein: CATSRDRRGRDEQFF
clone size: NA; D gene: TRBD1; J gene: TRBJ2-7; V gene: TRBV28; CDR3 protein: CASSLVGQGLIEQYF
clone size: NA; D gene: NA; J gene: TRBJ1-3; V gene: TRBV5-1; CDR3 protein: CASSSGGGASGNTIYF
clone size: NA; D gene: TRBD1; J gene: TRBJ1-2; V gene: TRBV6-5; CDR3 protein: CASRSTGAPVSTF
clone size: NA; D gene: NA; J gene: TRBJ1-5; V gene: TRBV14; CDR3 protein: CASSQERNQPQHF
clone size: NA; D gene: NA; J gene: TRBJ1-5; V gene: TRBV27; CDR3 protein: CASSLSWGRNQPQHF